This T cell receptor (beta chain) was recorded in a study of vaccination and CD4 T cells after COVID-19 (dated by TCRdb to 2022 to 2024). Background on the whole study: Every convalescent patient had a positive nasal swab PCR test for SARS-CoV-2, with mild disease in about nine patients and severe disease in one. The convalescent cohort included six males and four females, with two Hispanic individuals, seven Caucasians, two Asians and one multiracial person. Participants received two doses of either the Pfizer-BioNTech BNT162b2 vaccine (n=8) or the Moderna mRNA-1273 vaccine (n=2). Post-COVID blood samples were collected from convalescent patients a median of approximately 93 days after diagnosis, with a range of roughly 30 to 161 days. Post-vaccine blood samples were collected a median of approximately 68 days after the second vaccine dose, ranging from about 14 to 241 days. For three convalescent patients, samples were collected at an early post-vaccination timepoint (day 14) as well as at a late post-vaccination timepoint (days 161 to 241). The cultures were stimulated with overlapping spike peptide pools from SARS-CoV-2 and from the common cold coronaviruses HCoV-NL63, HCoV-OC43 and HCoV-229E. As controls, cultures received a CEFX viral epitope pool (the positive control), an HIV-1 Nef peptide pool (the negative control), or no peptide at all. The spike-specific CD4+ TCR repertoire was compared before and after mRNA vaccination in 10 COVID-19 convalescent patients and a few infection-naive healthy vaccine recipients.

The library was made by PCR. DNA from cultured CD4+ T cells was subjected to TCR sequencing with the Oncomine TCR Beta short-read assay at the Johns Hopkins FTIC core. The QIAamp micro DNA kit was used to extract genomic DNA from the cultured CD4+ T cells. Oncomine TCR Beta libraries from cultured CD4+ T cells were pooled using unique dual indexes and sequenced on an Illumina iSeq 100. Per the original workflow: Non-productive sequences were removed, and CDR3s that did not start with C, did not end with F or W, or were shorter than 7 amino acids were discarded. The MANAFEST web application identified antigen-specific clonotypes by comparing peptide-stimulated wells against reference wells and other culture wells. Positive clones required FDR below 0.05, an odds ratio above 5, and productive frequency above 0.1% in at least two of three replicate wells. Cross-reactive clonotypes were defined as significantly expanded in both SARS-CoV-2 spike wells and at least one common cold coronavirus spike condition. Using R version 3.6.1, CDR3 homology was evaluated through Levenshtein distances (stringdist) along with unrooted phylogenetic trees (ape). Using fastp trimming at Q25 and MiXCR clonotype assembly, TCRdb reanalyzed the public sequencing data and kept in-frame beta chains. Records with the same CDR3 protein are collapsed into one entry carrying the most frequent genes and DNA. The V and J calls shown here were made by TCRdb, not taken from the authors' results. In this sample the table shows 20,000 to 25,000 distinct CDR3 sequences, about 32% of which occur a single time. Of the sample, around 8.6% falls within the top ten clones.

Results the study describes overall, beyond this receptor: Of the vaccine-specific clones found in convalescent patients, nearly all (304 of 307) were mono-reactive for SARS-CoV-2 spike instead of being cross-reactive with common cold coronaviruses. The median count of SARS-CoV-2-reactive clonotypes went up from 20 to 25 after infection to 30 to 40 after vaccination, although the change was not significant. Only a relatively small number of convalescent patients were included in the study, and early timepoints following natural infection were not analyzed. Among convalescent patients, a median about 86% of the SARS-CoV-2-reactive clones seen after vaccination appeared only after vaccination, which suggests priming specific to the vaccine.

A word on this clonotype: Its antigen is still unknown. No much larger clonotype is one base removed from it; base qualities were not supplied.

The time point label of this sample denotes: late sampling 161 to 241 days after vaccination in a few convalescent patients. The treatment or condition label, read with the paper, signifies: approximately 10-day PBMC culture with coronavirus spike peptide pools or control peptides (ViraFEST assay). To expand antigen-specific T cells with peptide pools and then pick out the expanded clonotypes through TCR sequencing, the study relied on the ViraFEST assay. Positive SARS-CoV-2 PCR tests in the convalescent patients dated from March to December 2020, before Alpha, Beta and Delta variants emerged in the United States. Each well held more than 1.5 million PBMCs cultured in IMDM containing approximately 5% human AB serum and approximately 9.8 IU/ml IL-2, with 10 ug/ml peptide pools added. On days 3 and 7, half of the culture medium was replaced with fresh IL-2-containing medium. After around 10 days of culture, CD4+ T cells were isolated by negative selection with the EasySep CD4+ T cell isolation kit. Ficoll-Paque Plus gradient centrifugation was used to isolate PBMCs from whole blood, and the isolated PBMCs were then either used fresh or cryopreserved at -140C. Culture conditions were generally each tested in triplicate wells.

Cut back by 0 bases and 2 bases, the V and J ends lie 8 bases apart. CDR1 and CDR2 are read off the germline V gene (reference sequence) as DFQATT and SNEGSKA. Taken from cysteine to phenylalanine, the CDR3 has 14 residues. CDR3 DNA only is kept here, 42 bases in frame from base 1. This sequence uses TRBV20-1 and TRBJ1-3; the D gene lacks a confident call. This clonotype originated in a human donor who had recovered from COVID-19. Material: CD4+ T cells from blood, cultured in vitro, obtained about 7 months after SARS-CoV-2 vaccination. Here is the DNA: TGCAGTGCTAGAGACGGATCCCCTGGAAACACCATATATTTT. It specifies CSARDGSPGNTIYF.